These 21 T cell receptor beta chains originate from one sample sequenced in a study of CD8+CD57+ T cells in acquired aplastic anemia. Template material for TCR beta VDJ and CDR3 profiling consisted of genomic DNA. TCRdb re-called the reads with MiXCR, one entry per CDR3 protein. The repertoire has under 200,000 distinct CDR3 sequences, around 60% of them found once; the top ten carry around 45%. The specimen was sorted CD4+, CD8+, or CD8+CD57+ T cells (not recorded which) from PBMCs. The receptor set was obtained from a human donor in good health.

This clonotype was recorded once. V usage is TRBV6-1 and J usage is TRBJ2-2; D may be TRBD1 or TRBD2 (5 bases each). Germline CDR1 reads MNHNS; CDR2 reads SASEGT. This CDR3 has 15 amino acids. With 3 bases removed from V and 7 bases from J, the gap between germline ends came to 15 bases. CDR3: CASSERGRAVGELFF. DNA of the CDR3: TGTGCCAGCAGTGAGAGGGGCAGGGCTGTCGGGGAGCTGTTTTTT.

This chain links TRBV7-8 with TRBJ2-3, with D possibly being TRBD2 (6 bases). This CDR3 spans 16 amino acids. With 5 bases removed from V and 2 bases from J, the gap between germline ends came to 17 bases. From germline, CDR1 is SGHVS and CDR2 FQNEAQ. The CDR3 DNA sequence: TGTGCCAGCAGCGTGGCCGGGGGTGGCTACACAGATACGCAGTATTTT. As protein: CASSVAGGGYTDTQYF.

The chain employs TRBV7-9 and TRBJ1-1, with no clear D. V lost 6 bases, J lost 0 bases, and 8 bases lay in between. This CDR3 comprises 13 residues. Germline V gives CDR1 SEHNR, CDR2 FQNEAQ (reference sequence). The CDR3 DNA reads TGTGCCAGCAGAGTCCCAGTGAACACTGAAGCTTTCTTT. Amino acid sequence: CASRVPVNTEAFF.

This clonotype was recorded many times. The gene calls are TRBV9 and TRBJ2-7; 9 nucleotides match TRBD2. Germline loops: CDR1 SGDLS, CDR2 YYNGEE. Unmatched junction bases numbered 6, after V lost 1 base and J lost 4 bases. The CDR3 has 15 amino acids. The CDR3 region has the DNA TGTGCCAGCAGCGTATCAGGTAGCGGGAGTTACGAGCAGTACTTC. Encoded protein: CASSVSGSGSYEQYF.

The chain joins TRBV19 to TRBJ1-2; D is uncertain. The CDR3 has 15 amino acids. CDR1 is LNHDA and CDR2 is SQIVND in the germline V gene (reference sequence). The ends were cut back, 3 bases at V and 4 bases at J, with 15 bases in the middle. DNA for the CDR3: TGTGCCAGTAGTATCGCAAGCGGGCAGACCTATGGCTACACCTTC. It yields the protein CASSIASGQTYGYTF.

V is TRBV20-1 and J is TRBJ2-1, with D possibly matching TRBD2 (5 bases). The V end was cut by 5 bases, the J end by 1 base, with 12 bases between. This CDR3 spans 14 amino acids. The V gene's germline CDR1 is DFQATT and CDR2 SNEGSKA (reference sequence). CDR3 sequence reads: CSARGVGSYNEQFF. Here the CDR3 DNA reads TGCAGTGCTCGGGGAGTAGGGTCCTACAATGAGCAGTTCTTC.

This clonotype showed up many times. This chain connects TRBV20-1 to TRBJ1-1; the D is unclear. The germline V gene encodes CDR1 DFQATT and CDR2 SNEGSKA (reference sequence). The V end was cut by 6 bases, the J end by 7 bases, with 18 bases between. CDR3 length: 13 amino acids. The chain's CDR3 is CSANRASGGEAFF. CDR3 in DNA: TGCAGTGCAAATCGGGCCTCCGGCGGTGAAGCTTTCTTT.

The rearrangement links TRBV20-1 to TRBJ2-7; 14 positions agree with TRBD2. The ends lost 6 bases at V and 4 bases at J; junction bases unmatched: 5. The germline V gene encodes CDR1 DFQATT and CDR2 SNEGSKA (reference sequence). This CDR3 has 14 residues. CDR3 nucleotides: TGCAGTGCAAGACTAGCGGGAGGGAAGTACGAGCAGTACTTC. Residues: CSARLAGGKYEQYF.

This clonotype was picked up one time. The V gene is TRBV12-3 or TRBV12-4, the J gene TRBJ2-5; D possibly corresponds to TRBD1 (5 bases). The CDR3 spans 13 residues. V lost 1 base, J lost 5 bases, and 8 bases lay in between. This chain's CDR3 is CASSLGRVETQYF. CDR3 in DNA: TGTGCCAGCAGTTTAGGCAGGGTTGAGACCCAGTACTTC.

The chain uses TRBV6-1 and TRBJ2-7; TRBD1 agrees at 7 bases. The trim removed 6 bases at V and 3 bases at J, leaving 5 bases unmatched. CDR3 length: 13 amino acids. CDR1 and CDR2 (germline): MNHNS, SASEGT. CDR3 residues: CASRGTANYEQYF. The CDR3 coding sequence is TGTGCCAGCAGAGGGACAGCGAACTACGAGCAGTACTTC.

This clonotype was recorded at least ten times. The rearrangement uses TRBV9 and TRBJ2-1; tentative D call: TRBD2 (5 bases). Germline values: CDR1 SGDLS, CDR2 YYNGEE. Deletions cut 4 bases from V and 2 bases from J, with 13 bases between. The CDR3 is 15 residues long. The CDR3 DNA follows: TGTGCCAGCAGCCCCCCGGGAAACCCCTACAATGAGCAGTTCTTC. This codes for CASSPPGNPYNEQFF.

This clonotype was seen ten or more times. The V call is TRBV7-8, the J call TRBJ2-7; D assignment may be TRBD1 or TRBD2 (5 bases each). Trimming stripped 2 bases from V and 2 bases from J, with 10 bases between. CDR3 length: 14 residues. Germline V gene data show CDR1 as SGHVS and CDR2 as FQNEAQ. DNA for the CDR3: TGTGCCAGCAGCTTAAGGGACGGTCCCTACGAGCAGTACTTC. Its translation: CASSLRDGPYEQYF.

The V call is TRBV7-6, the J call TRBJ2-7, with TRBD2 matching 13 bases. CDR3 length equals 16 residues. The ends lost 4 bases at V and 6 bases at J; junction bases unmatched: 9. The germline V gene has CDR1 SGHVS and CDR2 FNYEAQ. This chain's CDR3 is CASSSRTSGSLGEQYF. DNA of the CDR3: TGTGCCAGCAGCTCGAGGACTAGCGGGAGCTTAGGCGAGCAGTACTTC. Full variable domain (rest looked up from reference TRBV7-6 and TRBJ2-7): GAGVSQSPRYKVTKRGQDVALRCDPISGHVSLYWYRQALGQGPEFLTYFNYEAQQDKSGLPNDRFSAERPEGSISTLTIQRTEQRDSAMYRCASSSRTSGSLGEQYFGPGTRLTVT.

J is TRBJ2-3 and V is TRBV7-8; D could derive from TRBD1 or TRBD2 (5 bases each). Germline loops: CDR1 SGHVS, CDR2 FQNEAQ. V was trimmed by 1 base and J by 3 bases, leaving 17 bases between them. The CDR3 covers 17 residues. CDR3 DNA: TGTGCCAGCAGCTTAGAATGGGGGACCCTCAGGACAGATACGCAGTATTTT. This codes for CASSLEWGTLRTDTQYF.

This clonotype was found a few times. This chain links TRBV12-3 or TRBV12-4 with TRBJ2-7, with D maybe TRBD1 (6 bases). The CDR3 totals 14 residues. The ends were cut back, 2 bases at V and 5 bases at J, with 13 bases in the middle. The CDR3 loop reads CASSLPQGSNEQYF. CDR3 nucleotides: TGTGCCAGCAGTTTACCCCAGGGGTCAAACGAGCAGTACTTC.

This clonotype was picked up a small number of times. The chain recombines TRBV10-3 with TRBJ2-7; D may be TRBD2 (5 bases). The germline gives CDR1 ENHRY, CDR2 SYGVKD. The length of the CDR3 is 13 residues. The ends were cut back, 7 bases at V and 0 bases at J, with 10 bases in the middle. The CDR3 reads CAINSDDSYEQYF. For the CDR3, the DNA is TGTGCCATCAATAGCGACGACTCCTACGAGCAGTACTTC.

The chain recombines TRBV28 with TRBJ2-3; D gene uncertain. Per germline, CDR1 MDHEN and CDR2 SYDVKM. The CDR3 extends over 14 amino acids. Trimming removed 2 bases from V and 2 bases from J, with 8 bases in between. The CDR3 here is CASSLDTFTDTQYF. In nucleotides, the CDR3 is TGTGCCAGCAGTTTAGACACCTTCACAGATACGCAGTATTTT.

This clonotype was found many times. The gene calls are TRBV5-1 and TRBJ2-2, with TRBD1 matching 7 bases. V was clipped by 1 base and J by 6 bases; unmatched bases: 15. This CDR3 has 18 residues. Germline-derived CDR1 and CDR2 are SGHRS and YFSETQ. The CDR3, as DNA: TGCGCCAGCAGCTTGAGTCAGGGGGATGAAAGGGTTTCCGGGGAGCTGTTTTTT. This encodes CASSLSQGDERVSGELFF.

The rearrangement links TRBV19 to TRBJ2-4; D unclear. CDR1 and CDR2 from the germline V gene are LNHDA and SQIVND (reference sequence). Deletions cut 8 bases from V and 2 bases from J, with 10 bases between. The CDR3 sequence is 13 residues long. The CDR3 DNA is TGTGCCAGTTCCATGGGGTCCAAAAACATTCAGTACTTC. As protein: CASSMGSKNIQYF.

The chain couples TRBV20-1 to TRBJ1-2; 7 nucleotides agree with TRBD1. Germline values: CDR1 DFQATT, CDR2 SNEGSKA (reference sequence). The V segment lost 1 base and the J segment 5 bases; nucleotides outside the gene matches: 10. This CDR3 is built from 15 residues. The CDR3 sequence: CSARVTPGGGYGYTF. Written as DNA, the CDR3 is TGCAGTGCTAGAGTTACCCCAGGGGGTGGATATGGCTACACCTTC.

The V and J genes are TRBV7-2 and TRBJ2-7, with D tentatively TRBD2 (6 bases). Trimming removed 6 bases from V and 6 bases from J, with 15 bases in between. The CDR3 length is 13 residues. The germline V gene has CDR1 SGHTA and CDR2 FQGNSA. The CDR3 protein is CASSRGVNLEQYF. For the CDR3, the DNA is TGTGCCAGCAGTCGCGGGGTCAATCTCGAGCAGTACTTC.